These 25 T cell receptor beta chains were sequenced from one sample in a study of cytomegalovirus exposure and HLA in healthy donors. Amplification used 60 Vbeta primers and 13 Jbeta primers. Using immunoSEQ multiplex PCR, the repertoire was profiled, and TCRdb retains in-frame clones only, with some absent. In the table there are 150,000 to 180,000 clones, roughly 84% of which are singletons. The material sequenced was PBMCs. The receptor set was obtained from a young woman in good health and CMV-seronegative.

The CDR3: CASSFSPSYEQYF. Written as DNA, the CDR3 is TGTGCCAGCAGTTTCTCCCCGTCCTACGAGCAGTACTTC. The chain carries TRBV27 and TRBJ2-7; no definite D call. V lost 3 bases and J lost 1, with 7 bases in between. This CDR3 spans 13 amino acids. Germline V CDR1 and CDR2: MNHEY, SMNVEV (reference sequence).

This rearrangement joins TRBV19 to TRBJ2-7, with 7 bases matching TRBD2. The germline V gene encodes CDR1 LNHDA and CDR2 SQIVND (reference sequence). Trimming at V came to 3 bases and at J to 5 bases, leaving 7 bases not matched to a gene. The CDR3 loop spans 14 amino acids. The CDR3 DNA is TGTGCCAGTAGTATGGGTGCTAGCGGCGACGAGCAGTACTTC. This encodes CASSMGASGDEQYF.

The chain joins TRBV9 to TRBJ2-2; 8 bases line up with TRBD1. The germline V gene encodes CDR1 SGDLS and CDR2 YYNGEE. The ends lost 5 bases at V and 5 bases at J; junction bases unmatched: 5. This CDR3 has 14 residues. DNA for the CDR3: TGTGCCAGCAGTATACAGGGGGGAACCGGGGAGCTGTTTTTT. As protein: CASSIQGGTGELFF.

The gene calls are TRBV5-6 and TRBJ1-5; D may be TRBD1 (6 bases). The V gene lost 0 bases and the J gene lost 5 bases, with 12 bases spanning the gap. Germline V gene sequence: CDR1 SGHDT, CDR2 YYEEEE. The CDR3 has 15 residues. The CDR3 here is CASSLASGGDQPQHF. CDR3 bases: TGTGCCAGCAGCTTGGCCAGTGGGGGCGATCAGCCCCAGCATTTT.

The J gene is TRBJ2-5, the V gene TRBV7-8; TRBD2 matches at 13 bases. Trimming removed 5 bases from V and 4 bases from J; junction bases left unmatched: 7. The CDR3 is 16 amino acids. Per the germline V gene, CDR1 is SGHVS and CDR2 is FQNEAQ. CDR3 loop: CASSPTSGRVGETQYF. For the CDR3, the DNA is TGTGCCAGCAGCCCTACTAGCGGGAGGGTTGGAGAGACCCAGTACTTC.

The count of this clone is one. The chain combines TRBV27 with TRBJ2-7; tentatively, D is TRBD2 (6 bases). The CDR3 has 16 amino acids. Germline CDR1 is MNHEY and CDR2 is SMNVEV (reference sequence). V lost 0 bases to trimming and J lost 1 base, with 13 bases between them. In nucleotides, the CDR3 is TGTGCCAGCAGTTTATCGCCGGTAGCGGCTTCCTACGAGCAGTACTTC. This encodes CASSLSPVAASYEQYF.

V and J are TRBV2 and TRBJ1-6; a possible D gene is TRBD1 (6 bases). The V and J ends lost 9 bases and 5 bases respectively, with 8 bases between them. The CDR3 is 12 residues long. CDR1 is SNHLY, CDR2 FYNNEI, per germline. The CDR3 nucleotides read TGTGCCAGACGGGACAATAATTCACCCCTCCACTTT. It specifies CARRDNNSPLHF.

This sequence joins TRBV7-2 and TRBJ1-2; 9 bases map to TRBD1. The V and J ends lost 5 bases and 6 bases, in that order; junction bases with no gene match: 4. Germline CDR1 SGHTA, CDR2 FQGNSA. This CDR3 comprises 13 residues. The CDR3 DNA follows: TGTGCCAGCAGCACACAGGGGGCAAATGGCTACACCTTC. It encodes CASSTQGANGYTF.

As DNA, the CDR3 is TGTGCCAGCAGCTTGTCTCTAGGGGGCTTCGCAGATACGCAGTATTTT. Its protein product is CASSLSLGGFADTQYF. The chain is built from TRBV5-4 and TRBJ2-3; TRBD1 matches at 7 bases. Germline V gene sequence: CDR1 SGHNT, CDR2 YYREEE (reference sequence). V shed 1 base and J 4 bases; nucleotides not matched to a gene: 9. The CDR3 totals 16 residues.

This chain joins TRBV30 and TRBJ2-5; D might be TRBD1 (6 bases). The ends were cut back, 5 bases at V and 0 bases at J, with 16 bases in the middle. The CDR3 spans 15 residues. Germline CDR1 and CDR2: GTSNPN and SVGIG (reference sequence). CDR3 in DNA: TGTGCCTGGTGCCCTCGACAGGTGTACCAAGAGACCCAGTACTTC. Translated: CAWCPRQVYQETQYF.

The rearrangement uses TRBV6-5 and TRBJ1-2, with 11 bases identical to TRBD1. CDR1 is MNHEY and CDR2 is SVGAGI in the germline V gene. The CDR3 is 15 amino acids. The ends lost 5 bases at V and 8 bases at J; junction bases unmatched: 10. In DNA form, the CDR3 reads TGTGCCAGCAGTGCTGATGCCGGGACAGGGGGAGGCTACACCTTC. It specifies CASSADAGTGGGYTF.

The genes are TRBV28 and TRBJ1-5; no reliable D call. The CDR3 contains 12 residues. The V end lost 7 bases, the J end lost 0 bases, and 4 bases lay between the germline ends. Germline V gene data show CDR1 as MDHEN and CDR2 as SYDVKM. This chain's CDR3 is CASTVSNQPQHF. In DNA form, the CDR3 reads TGTGCCAGCACGGTTAGCAATCAGCCCCAGCATTTT.

The CDR3 DNA is TGTGCCAGCACGGGGGGGCCTGGCGGGGAGCTGTTTTTT. Translating gives CASTGGPGGELFF. V is TRBV9 and J is TRBJ2-2; TRBD2 matches at 8 bases. The CDR3 has 13 amino acids. J gave up 7 bases and V 6 bases, and 5 bases lay outside the gene matches. Germline V lookup: CDR1 SGDLS, CDR2 YYNGEE.

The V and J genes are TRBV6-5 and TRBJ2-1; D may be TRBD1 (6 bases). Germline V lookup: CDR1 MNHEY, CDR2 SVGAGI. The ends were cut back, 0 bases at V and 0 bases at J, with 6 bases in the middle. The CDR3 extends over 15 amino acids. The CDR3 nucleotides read TGTGCCAGCAGTTACTCGGGACACTCCTACAATGAGCAGTTCTTC. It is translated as CASSYSGHSYNEQFF.

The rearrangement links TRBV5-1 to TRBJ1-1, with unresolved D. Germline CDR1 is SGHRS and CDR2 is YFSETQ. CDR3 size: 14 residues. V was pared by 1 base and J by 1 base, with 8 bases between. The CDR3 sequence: CASSLRAGNTEAFF. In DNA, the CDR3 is TGCGCCAGCAGCTTGCGCGCAGGGAACACTGAAGCTTTCTTT.

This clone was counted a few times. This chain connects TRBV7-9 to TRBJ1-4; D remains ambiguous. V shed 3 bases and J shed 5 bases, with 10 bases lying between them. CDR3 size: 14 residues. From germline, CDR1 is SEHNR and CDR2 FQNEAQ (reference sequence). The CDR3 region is CASSLNSGNEKLFF. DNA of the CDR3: TGTGCCAGCAGCTTGAACAGCGGAAATGAAAAACTGTTTTTT. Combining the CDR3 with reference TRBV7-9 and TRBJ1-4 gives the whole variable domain DTGVSQNPRHKITKRGQNVTFRCDPISEHNRLYWYRQTLGQGPEFLTYFQNEAQLEKSRLLSDRFSAERPKGSFSTLEIQRTEQGDSAMYLCASSLNSGNEKLFFGSGTQLSVL.

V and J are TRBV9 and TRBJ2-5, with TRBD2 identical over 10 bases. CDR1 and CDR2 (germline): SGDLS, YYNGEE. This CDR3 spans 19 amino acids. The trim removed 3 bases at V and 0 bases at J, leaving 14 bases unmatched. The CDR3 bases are TGTGCCAGCAGCGCCACCATAGCGGGGGGAAAGAAACACCAAGAGACCCAGTACTTC. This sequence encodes CASSATIAGGKKHQETQYF.

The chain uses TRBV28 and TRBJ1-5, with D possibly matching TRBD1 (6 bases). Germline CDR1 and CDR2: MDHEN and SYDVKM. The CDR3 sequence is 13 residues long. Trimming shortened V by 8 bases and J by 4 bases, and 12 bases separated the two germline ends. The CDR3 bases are TGTGCCAGCGCAGGGGCGGATAATCAGCCCCAGCATTTT. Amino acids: CASAGADNQPQHF. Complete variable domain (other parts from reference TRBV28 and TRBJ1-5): DVKVTQSSRYLVKRTGEKVFLECVQDMDHENMFWYRQDPGLGLRLIYFSYDVKMKEKGDIPEGYSVSREKKERFSLILESASTNQTSMYLCASAGADNQPQHFGDGTRLSIL.

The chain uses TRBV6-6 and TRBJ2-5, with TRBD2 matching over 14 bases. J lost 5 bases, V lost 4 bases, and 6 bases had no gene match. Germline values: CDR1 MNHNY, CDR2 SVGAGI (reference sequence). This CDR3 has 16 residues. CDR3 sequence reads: CASSSPGLAGAETQYF. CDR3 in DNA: TGTGCCAGCAGTTCCCCGGGACTAGCGGGAGCGGAGACCCAGTACTTC.

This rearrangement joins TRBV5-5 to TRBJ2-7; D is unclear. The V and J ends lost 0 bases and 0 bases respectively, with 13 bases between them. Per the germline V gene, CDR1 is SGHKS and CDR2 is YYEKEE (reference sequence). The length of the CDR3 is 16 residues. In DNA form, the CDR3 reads TGTGCCAGCAGCTTGGCCGTATCCCTGAGCTCCTACGAGCAGTACTTC. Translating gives CASSLAVSLSSYEQYF.

The CDR3 region is CASSSPGRPRSYTF. Written as DNA, the CDR3 is TGTGCCAGCAGTTCCCCCGGTCGACCTAGGAGCTACACCTTC. The chain carries TRBV27 and TRBJ1-2; D is unclear. Germline lookup yields CDR1 MNHEY and CDR2 SMNVEV (reference sequence). V was cut by 4 bases and J by 9 bases, with 18 bases left in between. This CDR3 contains 14 residues.

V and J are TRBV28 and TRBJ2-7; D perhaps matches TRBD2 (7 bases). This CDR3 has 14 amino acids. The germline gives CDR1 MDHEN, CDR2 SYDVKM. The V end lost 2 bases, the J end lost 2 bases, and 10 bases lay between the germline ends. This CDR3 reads CASSLRGATYEQYF. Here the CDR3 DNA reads TGTGCCAGCAGTTTACGGGGGGCGACCTACGAGCAGTACTTC.

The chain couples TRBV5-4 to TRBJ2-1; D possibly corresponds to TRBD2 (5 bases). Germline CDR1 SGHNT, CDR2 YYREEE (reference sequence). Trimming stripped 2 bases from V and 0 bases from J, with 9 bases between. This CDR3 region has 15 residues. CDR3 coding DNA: TGTGCCAGCAGCTTACCGGGGAGCTCCTACAATGAGCAGTTCTTC. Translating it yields CASSLPGSSYNEQFF.

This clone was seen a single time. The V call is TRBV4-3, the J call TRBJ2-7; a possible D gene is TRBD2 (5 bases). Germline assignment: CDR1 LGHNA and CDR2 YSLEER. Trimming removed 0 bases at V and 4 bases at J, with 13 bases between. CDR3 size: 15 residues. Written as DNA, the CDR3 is TGCGCCAGCAGCCAAGATCTGTCGAGGGCGTACGAGCAGTACTTC. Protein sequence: CASSQDLSRAYEQYF.

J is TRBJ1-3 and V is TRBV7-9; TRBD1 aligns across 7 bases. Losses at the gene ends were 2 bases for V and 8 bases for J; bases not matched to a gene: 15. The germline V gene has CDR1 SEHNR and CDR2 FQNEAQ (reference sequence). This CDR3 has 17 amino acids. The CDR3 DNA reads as TGTGCCAGCAGCTTACTACTAGCCGGGACAGACGCGGACACCATATATTTT. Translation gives CASSLLLAGTDADTIYF.